The next 29 T cell receptor beta chains were all read from a single sample in a study of T cell repertoires in cytomegalovirus infection. TCRdb recomputed calls from the reads with MiXCR, one row per CDR3 protein. Of about 220,000 distinct CDR3 sequences detected, approximately 38% appear once; the ten largest clones hold 59%. Antigen specificity for these receptors is unknown. Sequencing used CD8+ T cells from cultured PBMCs, obtained from culture after CMV antigen stimulation. The receptors here all came from a human donor in good health (CMV status not recorded). Some clones in this sample may be carry-over from other donors' samples.

The V and J genes are TRBV29-1 and TRBJ2-2; D remains unclear. The CDR3 extends over 13 amino acids. Trimming removed 3 bases from V and 6 bases from J, with 11 bases in between. Germline V gene data show CDR1 as SQVTM and CDR2 as ANQGSEA. The CDR3 DNA reads as TGCAGCGTTGAGGACGCAGGCCCCGGGGAGCTGTTTTTT. Its translation is CSVEDAGPGELFF.

The chain links TRBV12-3 or TRBV12-4 to TRBJ2-2; D unclear. The CDR3 has 14 amino acids. V shed 11 bases and J shed 1 base, with 14 bases lying between them. CDR3 nucleotides: TGTGCCGTTGGGTTGTGGGTGAACACCGGGGAGCTGTTTTTT. Its translation: CAVGLWVNTGELFF.

The rearrangement uses TRBV4-1 and TRBJ2-1, with 10 positions matching TRBD2. Trimming took 1 base from V and 9 from J; bases not matched to a gene: 6. The germline V gene encodes CDR1 MGHRA and CDR2 YSYEKL. The CDR3 extends over 15 amino acids. CDR3 region: CASSQGWLAGVEQFF. For the CDR3, the DNA is TGCGCCAGCAGCCAAGGTTGGCTAGCGGGGGTTGAGCAGTTCTTC.

Only a few counts were recorded for this clonotype. V is TRBV27 and J is TRBJ2-1; no firm D call. Trimming removed 2 bases from V and 0 bases from J, with 8 bases in between. The length of the CDR3 is 15 residues. From germline, CDR1 is MNHEY and CDR2 SMNVEV (reference sequence). Written as DNA, the CDR3 is TGTGCCAGCAGTTTAACCCCGAACTCCTACAATGAGCAGTTCTTC. This translates into CASSLTPNSYNEQFF.

The rearrangement links TRBV3-1 to TRBJ2-6; TRBD1 aligns across 8 bases. The junction had 13 bases not matched to a gene; V was cut back by 1 base and J by 2 bases. CDR3 size: 20 residues. Germline loops: CDR1 LGHDT, CDR2 YNNKEL (reference sequence). This CDR3 is CASSQARTGLSVAGANVLTF. The CDR3 DNA reads TGTGCCAGCAGCCAAGCTAGGACAGGGTTGTCCGTAGCTGGGGCCAACGTCCTGACTTTC.

A remark on this clonotype: Compared with germline, one end of the junction differs, possibly owing to a read error. The V and J genes are TRBV20-1 and TRBJ2-5; TRBD2 agrees at 10 bases. The CDR3 extends over 18 amino acids. The germline CDR1 and CDR2 sequences are DFQATT and SNEGSKA (reference sequence). In DNA, the CDR3 is TGCAATGCTAGAGATGGGCGACTAGCGGGCCTCCACCAAGAGACCCAGTACTTC. This codes for CNARDGRLAGLHQETQYF.

This clonotype showed up many times. This chain joins TRBV7-6 and TRBJ2-1, with TRBD2 matching 11 bases. The V gene end was trimmed by 5 bases and the J gene end by 6 bases; junction bases not matched to a gene: 9. The CDR3 sequence is 16 residues long. Germline V CDR1 and CDR2: SGHVS, FNYEAQ. The CDR3 region has the DNA TGTGCCAGCAGCGCATTACTAGCGGGAGAGGTCAATGAGCAGTTCTTC. This sequence encodes CASSALLAGEVNEQFF.

A word on this clonotype: One end of the junction does not line up with germline, which may come from a read error. This sequence joins TRBV20-1 and TRBJ1-1, with D uncertain. The CDR3 loop spans 14 amino acids. The V gene's germline CDR1 is DFQATT and CDR2 SNEGSKA (reference sequence). The CDR3 is CSARQVASNTKAFF. The CDR3 coding sequence is TGCAGTGCTAGACAGGTGGCATCGAACACTAAAGCTTTCTTT.

This clonotype was observed once. The rearrangement links TRBV7-9 to TRBJ2-7; 8 nucleotides agree with TRBD1. The germline V gene has CDR1 SEHNR and CDR2 FQNEAQ (reference sequence). CDR3 size: 16 residues. The junction had 19 bases not matched to a gene; V was cut back by 11 bases and J by 4 bases. DNA of the CDR3: TGTGCCGGAAGCGGTATAACAGGGGACAGGACATACGAGCAGTACTTC. As protein: CAGSGITGDRTYEQYF. Supplemented by reference TRBV7-9 and TRBJ2-7, the full variable domain reads DTGVSQNPRHKITKRGQNVTFRCDPISEHNRLYWYRQTLGQGPEFLTYFQNEAQLEKSRLLSDRFSAERPKGSFSTLEIQRTEQGDSAMYLCAGSGITGDRTYEQYFGPGTRLTVT.

With respect to this clonotype: A much larger clone lies a single base off, so this may be a read error. This chain joins TRBV7-3 and TRBJ2-3; D unresolved. Germline lookup yields CDR1 SGHTA and CDR2 FQGTGA. This CDR3 comprises 13 residues. The CDR3, as DNA: TGTGCCAGCAGCGAACTCGGCACAGATACGCAGTGTTTT. Translation gives CASSELGTDTQCF.

This clonotype occurred a few times. V is TRBV7-9 and J is TRBJ2-5; 8 bases are a match to TRBD1. Per the germline V gene, CDR1 is SEHNR and CDR2 is FQNEAQ (reference sequence). CDR3 size: 15 residues. Trimming took 3 bases from V and 2 from J; bases not matched to a gene: 5. CDR3 residues: CASSFPTGDQETQYF. CDR3 coding DNA: TGTGCCAGCAGCTTCCCGACAGGGGATCAAGAGACCCAGTACTTC.

CDR3 region: CASSQTGQGSTEAFF. In DNA form, the CDR3 reads TGCGCCAGCAGCCAAACGGGACAGGGGTCCACTGAAGCTTTCTTT. The rearrangement uses TRBV4-1 and TRBJ1-1; 10 bases line up with TRBD1. V shed 2 bases and J 4 bases; nucleotides not matched to a gene: 4. CDR1 and CDR2 from the germline V gene are MGHRA and YSYEKL. CDR3 length: 15 amino acids.

This clonotype was found a few times. The chain has TRBV11-2 and TRBJ2-7; possibly TRBD1 for D (6 bases). From germline, CDR1 is SGHAT and CDR2 FQNNGV. The CDR3 totals 13 residues. Trimming removed 4 bases at V and 3 bases at J, with 10 bases between. The CDR3 is CASSSQGFYEQYF. The CDR3 bases are TGTGCCAGCAGCTCTCAGGGGTTCTACGAGCAGTACTTC.

The chain combines TRBV11-2 with TRBJ2-6; D is undetermined. CDR1 and CDR2 from the germline V gene are SGHAT and FQNNGV. There are 16 residues in the CDR3. Between the trimmed V and J ends, which lost 1 base and 7 bases, there was a span of 14 bases. CDR3 nucleotides: TGTGCCAGCAGCTTAGTTTTGGGGATGACAGCCAACGTCCTGACTTTC. Translating gives CASSLVLGMTANVLTF.

The V gene is TRBV7-4, the J gene TRBJ1-2; 8 bases align to TRBD1. Trimming took 5 bases from V and 8 from J; bases not matched to a gene: 4. The CDR3 runs to 12 residues. The germline gives CDR1 SGHVT, CDR2 SQSDAQ. This chain's CDR3 is CASSRDRLGYTF. The CDR3 bases are TGTGCCAGCAGCCGGGACAGGCTGGGCTACACCTTC.

About this clonotype: An end of the junction differs from the germline gene, which may be a read error. The rearrangement uses TRBV4-1 and TRBJ2-3; TRBD2 matches at 11 bases. Germline V CDR1 and CDR2: MGHRA, YSYEKL. The CDR3 length is 16 residues. The CDR3: CASSQGLAGVTDTQYF. The CDR3 DNA reads TGTGCCAGCAGCCAAGGACTAGCGGGCGTCACAGATACGCAGTATTTT.

This chain links TRBV7-8 with TRBJ1-5; D is perhaps TRBD1 (5 bases). The CDR3 extends over 17 amino acids. V was shortened by 3 bases and J by 4 bases, with 19 bases between the two germline ends. Germline values: CDR1 SGHVS, CDR2 FQNEAQ. CDR3 residues: CASSFISGFANNQPQHF. As DNA, the CDR3 is TGTGCCAGCAGCTTTATATCAGGGTTTGCCAATAATCAGCCCCAGCATTTT. The full variable domain, with the rest looked up from reference TRBV7-8 and TRBJ1-5, is GAGVSQSPRYKVAKRGQDVALRCDPISGHVSLFWYQQALGQGPEFLTYFQNEAQLDKSGLPSDRFFAERPEGSVSTLKIQRTQQEDSAVYLCASSFISGFANNQPQHFGDGTRLSIL.

This clonotype was counted only a few times. The chain recombines TRBV28 with TRBJ1-2; D unclear. There are 14 residues in the CDR3. Trimming left V 6 bases short and J 8 bases short, with 19 bases between. Germline V gene sequence: CDR1 MDHEN, CDR2 SYDVKM. The CDR3 nucleotides are TGTGCCAGCAGCCATATCCCAGAAGCTTGGGGCTACACCTTC. Its protein product is CASSHIPEAWGYTF.

The rearrangement links TRBV6-6 to TRBJ1-2; a possible D gene is TRBD1 (5 bases). Germline CDR1 reads MNHNY; CDR2 reads SVGAGI (reference sequence). Trimming removed 5 bases from V and 0 bases from J, with 10 bases in between. The CDR3 runs to 14 residues. The CDR3 loop reads CASSRQRTNYGYTF. DNA for the CDR3: TGTGCCAGCAGTAGACAGCGAACTAACTATGGCTACACCTTC.

The gene calls are TRBV10-3 and TRBJ2-1, with TRBD2 as a possible D gene (7 bases). CDR1 ENHRY and CDR2 SYGVKD come from the germline V gene. CDR3 length equals 14 residues. V was pared by 6 bases and J by 7 bases, with 16 bases between. The CDR3 nucleotides read TGTGCCATCAGAGGGGGGACGCGGGGGAATGAGCAGTTCTTC. Translation gives CAIRGGTRGNEQFF.

The rearrangement joins TRBV12-3 or TRBV12-4 to TRBJ2-1; 8 bases are shared with TRBD2. This CDR3 has 16 amino acids. This CDR3 is CASARRESGSGNEQFF. CDR3 DNA: TGTGCAAGCGCAAGAAGAGAGAGCGGGAGTGGAAATGAGCAGTTCTTC.

The J gene is TRBJ2-5, the V gene TRBV6-1; 11 nucleotides match TRBD2. Germline values: CDR1 MNHNS, CDR2 SASEGT. V lost 2 bases, J lost 5 bases, and 13 bases stayed unmatched. The CDR3 length is 18 residues. CDR3 residues: CASSEMGTSGVQRETQYF. The DNA of the CDR3 is TGTGCCAGCAGTGAAATGGGGACTAGCGGCGTCCAAAGGGAGACCCAGTACTTC.

The V gene is TRBV28, the J gene TRBJ2-1; D unclear. CDR1 is MDHEN and CDR2 is SYDVKM in the germline V gene. The CDR3 covers 16 residues. Deletions cut 7 bases from V and 5 bases from J, with 21 bases between. DNA of the CDR3: TGTGCCAGCAACCCTCTGTCCTTGGGCGGAGACAATGAGCAGTTCTTC. This codes for CASNPLSLGGDNEQFF.

The rearrangement uses TRBV4-1 and TRBJ2-3; 7 bases agree with TRBD1. Trimming removed 4 bases from V and 3 bases from J; junction bases left unmatched: 19. CDR1 and CDR2 (germline): MGHRA, YSYEKL. The CDR3 runs to 19 residues. The DNA of the CDR3 is TGCGCCAGCAGCCCTGCCCTAGGGGGCGGAAAGGGGACGACAGATACGCAGTATTTT. Its protein is CASSPALGGGKGTTDTQYF.

The chain joins TRBV6-2 or TRBV6-3 to TRBJ1-2, with 11 bases aligning to TRBD1. The CDR3 is made up of 13 amino acids. The germline gives CDR1 MNHEY, CDR2 SVGEGT. V lost 4 bases to trimming and J lost 8 bases; unmatched junction nucleotides: 3. The CDR3 nucleotides read TGTGCCAGCAGTTCCGGGACAGGGGGGGGCTACACCTTC. Translation gives CASSSGTGGGYTF.

A few counts support this clonotype. V and J are TRBV12-3 or TRBV12-4 and TRBJ1-2; possibly TRBD1 for D (6 bases). The CDR3 runs 16 residues. Trimming cost V 3 bases and J 3 bases, with 17 bases left between them. The chain's CDR3 is CASSFPGALWDYGYTF. The CDR3 DNA sequence: TGTGCCAGCAGTTTTCCAGGGGCCCTTTGGGACTATGGCTACACCTTC.

This clonotype was seen repeatedly, ten times or more. The chain joins TRBV7-9 to TRBJ2-2; weak D call: TRBD1 (5 bases). The CDR3 is made up of 13 amino acids. Trimming pared 5 bases from V and 10 bases from J, leaving 14 bases between. Germline loops: CDR1 SEHNR, CDR2 FQNEAQ (reference sequence). The CDR3 loop is CASSPYGREELFF. The CDR3 nucleotides are TGTGCCAGCAGCCCCTACGGCAGGGAGGAGCTGTTTTTT.

The gene calls are TRBV7-3 and TRBJ2-1; tentatively, D is TRBD2 (6 bases). The germline V gene encodes CDR1 SGHTA and CDR2 FQGTGA. CDR3 length: 17 residues. Trimming shortened V by 0 bases and J by 9 bases, and 21 bases separated the two germline ends. Here the CDR3 DNA reads TGTGCCAGCAGCTTAACGGGGGGTAGGCTGCGATTCGGTGAGCAGTTCTTC. Translated: CASSLTGGRLRFGEQFF.

V is TRBV7-8 and J is TRBJ2-7, with D possibly called TRBD1 or TRBD2 (7 bases each). The CDR3 has 16 residues. Germline V gene lookup returns CDR1 SGHVS and CDR2 FQNEAQ. Trimming cost V 1 base and J 0 bases, with 13 bases left between them. In DNA, the CDR3 is TGTGCCAGCAGCTTAGAAGCGGGACAGAGCTCCTACGAGCAGTACTTC. Protein: CASSLEAGQSSYEQYF.